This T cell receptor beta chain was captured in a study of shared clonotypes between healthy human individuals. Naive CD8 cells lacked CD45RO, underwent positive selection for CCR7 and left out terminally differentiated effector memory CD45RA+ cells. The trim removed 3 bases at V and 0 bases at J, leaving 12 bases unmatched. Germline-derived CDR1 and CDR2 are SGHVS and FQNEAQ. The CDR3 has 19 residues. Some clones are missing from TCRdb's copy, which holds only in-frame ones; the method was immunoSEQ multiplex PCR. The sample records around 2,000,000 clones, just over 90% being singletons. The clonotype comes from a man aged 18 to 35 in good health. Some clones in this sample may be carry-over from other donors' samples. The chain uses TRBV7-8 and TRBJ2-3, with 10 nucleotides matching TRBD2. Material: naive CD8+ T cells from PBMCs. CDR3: CASSFLPIAGGRSTDTQYF. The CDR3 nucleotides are TGTGCCAGCAGCTTCCTCCCAATAGCGGGAGGCCGTAGCACAGATACGCAGTATTTT.